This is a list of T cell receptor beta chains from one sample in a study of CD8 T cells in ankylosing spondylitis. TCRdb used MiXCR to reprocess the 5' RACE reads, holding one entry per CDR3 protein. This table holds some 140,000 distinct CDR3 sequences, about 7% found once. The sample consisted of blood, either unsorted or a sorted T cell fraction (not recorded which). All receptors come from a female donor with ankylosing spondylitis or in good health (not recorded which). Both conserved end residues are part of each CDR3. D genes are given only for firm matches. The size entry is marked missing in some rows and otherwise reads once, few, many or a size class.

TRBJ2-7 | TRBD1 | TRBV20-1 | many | TGCAGTGCTAACAGGGGGCCCTCCTCACTTTCCGAGCAGTACTTC | CSANRGPSSLSEQYF
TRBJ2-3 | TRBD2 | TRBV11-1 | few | TGTGCCAGCAGCTTAGCCGGCCTAGCGGGATCTAGCACAGATACGCAGTATTTT | CASSLAGLAGSSTDTQYF
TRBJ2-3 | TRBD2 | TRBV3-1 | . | TGTGCCTGCTGCCAAGGGACTACCCCTGGCGGTACGCAGTATTTT | CACCQGTTPGGTQYF
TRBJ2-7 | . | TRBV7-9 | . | TGTGCCAGCACCCCGACAGCCTCCTACGAGCAGTACTTC | CASTPTASYEQYF
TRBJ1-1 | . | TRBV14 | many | TGTGCCAGCAGCCGTGGGCCAGCCTCAACTGAAGCTTTCTTT | CASSRGPASTEAFF
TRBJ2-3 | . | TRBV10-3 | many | TGTGCCATCAGTGAACGATGGGGCACAGATACGCAGTATTTT | CAISERWGTDTQYF
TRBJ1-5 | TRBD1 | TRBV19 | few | TGTGCCAGTACCCCGGGACAGAATAATCAGCCCCAGCATTTT | CASTPGQNNQPQHF
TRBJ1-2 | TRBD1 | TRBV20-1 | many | TGCAGTGCTAGTCAAGGGGGCGGGTATGGCTACACCTTC | CSASQGGGYGYTF
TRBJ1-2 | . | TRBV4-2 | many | TGTGCCAGCAGCCAAGTAATTCCGGCGGACTATGGCTACACCTTC | CASSQVIPADYGYTF
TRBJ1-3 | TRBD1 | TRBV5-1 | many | TGCGCCAGCAGCTTGACGGGACAGGGAGATGGAAACACCATATATTTT | CASSLTGQGDGNTIYF